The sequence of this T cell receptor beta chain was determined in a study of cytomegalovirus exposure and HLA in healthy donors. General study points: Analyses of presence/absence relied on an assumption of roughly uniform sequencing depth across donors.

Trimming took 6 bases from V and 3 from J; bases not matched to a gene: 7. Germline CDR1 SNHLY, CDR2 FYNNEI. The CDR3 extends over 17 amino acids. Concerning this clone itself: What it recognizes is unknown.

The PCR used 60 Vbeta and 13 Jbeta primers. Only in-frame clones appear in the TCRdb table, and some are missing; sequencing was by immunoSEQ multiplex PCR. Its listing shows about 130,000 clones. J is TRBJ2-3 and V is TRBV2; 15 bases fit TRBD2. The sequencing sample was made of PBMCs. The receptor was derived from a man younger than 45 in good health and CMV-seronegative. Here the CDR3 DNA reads TGTGCCAGCAGGGGGGGACTAGCGGGAGGTAGGACAGATACGCAGTATTTT. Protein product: CASRGGLAGGRTDTQYF.